These 7 T cell receptor beta chains originate from one sample sequenced in a study of regulatory T cells in long-lasting Graves disease. Sequencing libraries for TCR beta were prepared with iRepertoire HTBI primers and Arm-PCR of CDR3 regions. MiXCR, applied by TCRdb to the multiplex PCR reads, yields one record per CDR3 protein. This sample has almost 350,000 distinct CDR3 sequences, with about 20% found just once. Documented time point: persistent/refractory GD, antithyroid drugs over 5 years with positive TRAb. PBMC-extracted RNA yielded the TCR library. The sequences come from peripheral blood mononuclear cells (PBMCs), collected when the disease was refractory, from a patient treated with antithyroid drugs. These receptor sequences come from a female donor with Graves disease.

This clonotype was counted many times. V gene TRBV25-1 combines with J gene TRBJ1-2; weak D call: TRBD1 (5 bases). Germline values: CDR1 MGHDK, CDR2 SYGVNS. This CDR3 has 16 residues. Trimming took 3 bases from V and 4 from J, leaving 18 bases between them. CDR3 nucleotide sequence: TGTGCCAGCAGTGATCCGCCCGGGGCAAAAGGCTATGGCTACACCTTC. It specifies CASSDPPGAKGYGYTF.

This clonotype was recorded many times. This sequence joins TRBV3-1 and TRBJ1-2; D is unresolved. From germline, CDR1 is LGHDT and CDR2 YNNKEL (reference sequence). The CDR3 loop spans 14 amino acids. Trimming shortened V by 6 bases and J by 7 bases, and 18 bases separated the two germline ends. CDR3 sequence: CASSRSGAIGGYTF. The DNA of the CDR3 is TGTGCCAGCAGTCGTAGTGGAGCTATCGGTGGCTACACCTTC.

This clonotype was counted ten times or more. The chain uses TRBV25-1 and TRBJ1-6, with D tentatively TRBD1 (5 bases). CDR3 length: 14 amino acids. Germline CDR1 and CDR2: MGHDK and SYGVNS. V was cut by 4 bases and J by 7 bases, with 11 bases left in between. The CDR3, as DNA: TGTGCCAGCAGTGTTCTGGGGCAGAATTCACCCCTCCACTTT. Translation gives CASSVLGQNSPLHF.

This clonotype was found many times. This chain connects TRBV7-3 to TRBJ2-5, with D tentatively TRBD1 or TRBD2 (5 bases each). Trimming removed 5 bases at V and 2 bases at J, with 12 bases between. Germline CDR1 SGHTA, CDR2 FQGTGA. The CDR3 is 14 residues long. The CDR3 sequence is CASSPGTLQETQYF. Written as DNA, the CDR3 is TGTGCCAGCAGCCCCGGGACGTTACAAGAGACCCAGTACTTC.

This clonotype was seen many times. The chain links TRBV12-3 or TRBV12-4 to TRBJ2-2, with D maybe TRBD1 (5 bases). Trimming took 7 bases from V and 5 from J, leaving 8 bases between them. The length of the CDR3 is 12 residues. The CDR3 DNA sequence: TGTGCCAGCAAGGACATAACCGGGGAGCTGTTTTTT. Protein sequence: CASKDITGELFF.

This clonotype was detected ten times or more. This chain uses TRBV6-2 or TRBV6-3 with TRBJ2-7; no definite D call. V lost 2 bases and J 2 bases, leaving 16 bases between the germline ends. The germline CDR1 and CDR2 sequences are MNHEY and SVGEGT. This CDR3 contains 16 residues. The CDR3 nucleotides read TGTGCCAGCAGTTACACAGAAGTTGTCTGGCCCTACGAGCAGTACTTC. This encodes CASSYTEVVWPYEQYF.

This clonotype was seen repeatedly, ten times or more. The gene calls are TRBV6-1 and TRBJ1-5; D is ambiguous. From germline, CDR1 is MNHNS and CDR2 SASEGT. The CDR3 totals 16 residues. V dropped 1 base and J dropped 0 bases, with 10 bases sitting between them. CDR3 sequence (DNA): TGTGCCAGCAGTGAAGTCGACTTTTATAGCAATCAGCCCCAGCATTTT. Translating it yields CASSEVDFYSNQPQHF.